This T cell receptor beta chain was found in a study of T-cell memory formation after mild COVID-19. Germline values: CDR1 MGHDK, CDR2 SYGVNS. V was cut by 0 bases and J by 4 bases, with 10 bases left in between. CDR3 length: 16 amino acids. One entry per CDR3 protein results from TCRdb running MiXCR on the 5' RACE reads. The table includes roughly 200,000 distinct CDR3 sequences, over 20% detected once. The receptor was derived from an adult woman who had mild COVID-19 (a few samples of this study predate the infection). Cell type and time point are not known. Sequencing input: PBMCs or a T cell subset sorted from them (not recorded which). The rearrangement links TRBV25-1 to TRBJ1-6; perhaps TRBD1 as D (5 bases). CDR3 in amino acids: CASSEYTREYNSPLHF. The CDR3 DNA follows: TGTGCCAGCAGTGAATATACCAGGGAGTATAATTCACCCCTCCACTTT.